This T cell receptor (beta chain) originates from a study of CD8 T cells in Susac syndrome. The authors reverse transcribed roughly 0.5 to 1 ug RNA with random hexamers. TCRdb processed the immunoSEQ multiplex PCR reads anew with MiXCR; each CDR3 protein has one entry. This table holds roughly 200,000 distinct CDR3 sequences, roughly 94% found once. The germline V and J ends were trimmed by 2 bases and 6 bases, with 6 bases remaining between them. Germline loops: CDR1 SGHTA, CDR2 FQGNSA. This CDR3 has 12 amino acids. TEMRA cells were enriched by FACS, and CD4+ and CD8+ T cells were negatively isolated.

V gene TRBV7-2 combines with J gene TRBJ2-3; no definite D call. This sequence originates from a human donor with multiple sclerosis. Sequenced sample: CD4+ T cells from PBMCs. CDR3 sequence (DNA): TGTGCCAGCAGCTTACCCTCCGATACGCAGTATTTT. It yields the protein CASSLPSDTQYF.